A single sample is the source of the 15 T cell receptor beta chains below, sequenced in a study of blood T cells in healthy people across ages. A J-beta primer mix and a sample-barcoded 5' primer were used in a second PCR of roughly 6 to 11 cycles. Via MiXCR, TCRdb re-called the 5' RACE reads, giving one row per CDR3 protein. The repertoire includes about 570,000 distinct CDR3 sequences, 27% of them detected once, and approximately 18% sits in the top ten. Specimen: blood. These receptors all come from a woman in her 70s in good health.

This clonotype was picked up a small number of times. J is TRBJ2-5 and V is TRBV9; D is perhaps TRBD2 (6 bases). The J call could be wrong; TRBJ2-7 is a better fit for the DNA end. This CDR3 has 15 residues. Germline assignment: CDR1 SGDLS and CDR2 YYNGEE. The CDR3 region is CASSVAGEYYYEQYF. The DNA for the CDR3 is TGTGCCAGCAGCGTAGCGGGAGAGTACTACTACGAGCAGTACTTC.

CDR3 amino acids: CASSGGINYGYTF. In nucleotides, the CDR3 is TGTGCCAGCAGCGGGGGGATTAACTATGGCTACACCTTC. The chain couples TRBV14 to TRBJ1-2; D is possibly TRBD1 (5 bases). Germline V gene lookup returns CDR1 SGHDN and CDR2 FVKESK. The V and J ends lost 5 bases and 1 base respectively, with 8 bases between them. CDR3 length: 13 amino acids.

The chain employs TRBV7-2 and TRBJ1-2; 8 positions match TRBD1. The CDR3 has 14 amino acids. Germline V gene lookup returns CDR1 SGHTA and CDR2 FQGNSA. After removal of 5 bases from V and 5 bases from J, the junction contained 7 bases not matched to a gene. This chain's CDR3 is CASSTQGAEYGYTF. The CDR3 nucleotides read TGTGCCAGCAGCACTCAGGGGGCAGAGTATGGCTACACCTTC.

The chain uses TRBV20-1 and TRBJ2-5; D is ambiguous. The CDR3 length is 15 residues. Per germline, CDR1 DFQATT and CDR2 SNEGSKA (reference sequence). V lost 0 bases to trimming and J lost 1 base, with 12 bases between them. The CDR3 spells CSARDPRSPQETQYF. CDR3 in DNA: TGCAGTGCTAGAGATCCCCGGAGTCCCCAAGAGACCCAGTACTTC.

This clonotype was counted a few times. The chain carries TRBV3-1 and TRBJ2-3; 8 bases agree with TRBD2. The CDR3 runs 18 residues. V lost 4 bases and J lost 2; bases outside the gene matches: 14. The germline V gene has CDR1 LGHDT and CDR2 YNNKEL (reference sequence). CDR3 nucleotide sequence: TGTGCCAGCAGCCGTCCCGGGACTAGGGAACCATACACAGATACGCAGTATTTT. It is translated as CASSRPGTREPYTDTQYF.

This clonotype was found many times. The genes are TRBV20-1 and TRBJ2-3; D possibly matches TRBD1 or TRBD2 (5 bases each). CDR3 length: 15 residues. Trimming took off 6 bases at V and 1 base at J, with 17 bases between the two ends. The germline V gene encodes CDR1 DFQATT and CDR2 SNEGSKA (reference sequence). CDR3 sequence: CSATSPRGGTDTQYF. CDR3 sequence (DNA): TGCAGTGCCACCTCTCCGAGGGGAGGCACAGATACGCAGTATTTT.

In its sample, this clonotype was seen a few times. The CDR3 sequence is CASSLERLVTDTQYF. The CDR3 DNA reads TGTGCCAGCAGCTTAGAGAGGCTGGTCACAGATACGCAGTATTTT. The chain links TRBV7-2 to TRBJ2-3; D call uncertain. V was clipped by 1 base and J by 2 bases, with 10 bases between them. Germline CDR1 SGHTA, CDR2 FQGNSA. The CDR3 is 15 amino acids.

This clonotype was recorded a few times. One end of the junction is discordant with germline, which a read error may explain. This chain uses TRBV4-2 with TRBJ2-5; D is perhaps TRBD2 (6 bases). The length of the CDR3 is 16 residues. Germline lookup yields CDR1 LGHNA and CDR2 YNFKEQ. In nucleotides, the CDR3 is TGTGCCAGCAGCCAAGATCCCGGACTACTAAAGGAGACCCTGTACTTC. Amino acids: CASSQDPGLLKETLYF.

The chain recombines TRBV5-6 with TRBJ2-5; 7 bases align to TRBD1. V lost 5 bases and J lost 7; bases outside the gene matches: 8. Germline lookup yields CDR1 SGHDT and CDR2 YYEEEE. This CDR3 has 13 amino acids. The chain's CDR3 is CASSDRVGSTQYF. The DNA for the CDR3 is TGTGCCAGCAGTGACAGGGTTGGGTCGACCCAGTACTTC.

This sequence joins TRBV20-1 and TRBJ2-5, with D tentatively TRBD1 or TRBD2 (5 bases each). The germline CDR1 and CDR2 sequences are DFQATT and SNEGSKA (reference sequence). This CDR3 is 14 amino acids long. This chain's CDR3 is CSATSSGQQETQYF. The CDR3 region has the DNA TGCAGCGCAACCTCCTCGGGGCAGCAAGAGACCCAGTACTTC.

This clonotype was observed at least ten times. V and J are TRBV14 and TRBJ2-6; D call uncertain. The V gene lost 7 bases and the J gene lost 0 bases, with 1 base spanning the gap. The CDR3 is 12 residues long. CDR1 SGHDN and CDR2 FVKESK come from the germline V gene. The CDR3 is CASTSGANVLTF. The CDR3, as DNA: TGTGCCAGCACCTCTGGGGCCAACGTCCTGACTTTC.

This clonotype has just a few counts. This sequence joins TRBV7-2 and TRBJ2-4, with D unresolved. This CDR3 has 16 residues. Germline V gene lookup returns CDR1 SGHTA and CDR2 FQGNSA. V was pared by 1 base and J by 1 base, with 11 bases between. The CDR3 nucleotides read TGTGCCAGCAGCTTAGGGGCAGTCGGGGCCAAAAACATTCAGTACTTC. This codes for CASSLGAVGAKNIQYF. Using reference TRBV7-2 and TRBJ2-4 for the parts outside the CDR3, the full variable domain is GAGVSQSPSNKVTEKGKDVELRCDPISGHTALYWYRQSLGQGLEFLIYFQGNSAPDKSGLPSDRFSAERTGGSVSTLTIQRTQQEDSAVYLCASSLGAVGAKNIQYFGAGTRLSVL.

This clonotype was found a few times. The chain joins TRBV4-3 to TRBJ2-1, with TRBD2 identical over 10 bases. The germline V gene encodes CDR1 LGHNA and CDR2 YSLEER. V was clipped by 0 bases and J by 8 bases; unmatched bases: 13. The CDR3 extends over 18 amino acids. CDR3 nucleotides: TGCGCCAGCAGCCAAGAGAACGTGGGGACTAGCGTCGGTTATGAGCAGTTCTTC. The encoded protein is CASSQENVGTSVGYEQFF.

The table lists this clonotype with a few counts. The rearrangement links TRBV20-1 to TRBJ2-7, with D perhaps TRBD2 (6 bases). The CDR3 runs to 15 residues. Trimming took off 6 bases at V and 1 base at J, with 19 bases between the two ends. CDR1 and CDR2 from the germline V gene are DFQATT and SNEGSKA (reference sequence). In nucleotides, the CDR3 is TGCAGTGCCCTAGGTCCATTAGCGGTATCCTACGAGCAGTACTTC. It translates to CSALGPLAVSYEQYF.

Remarks on this clonotype: Germline is not matched at one junction end, which may reflect a read error. This chain links TRBV12-3 or TRBV12-4 with TRBJ2-5, with D perhaps assigned TRBD1 or TRBD2 (6 bases each). CDR3 size: 13 residues. CDR3 protein: CASSLGGAETQHF. CDR3 bases: TGTGCCAGCAGTCTCGGGGGCGCGGAGACCCAGCACTTC.